These T cell receptor beta chains were read from a single sample in a study of pediatric ulcerative colitis. TCRdb's copy holds only in-frame clones and misses some; the assay was immunoSEQ multiplex PCR. The data contain some 50,000 clones, under 80% of them seen just once; the ten biggest clones take up more than 3.5%. The sample comprised gut tissue. The receptors shown here come from a girl aged 5 to 17 with moderate ulcerative colitis. Both conserved end residues are part of each CDR3. Each record gives: D gene, J gene, V gene, clone size, CDR3 protein, CDR3 DNA. D genes are given only for firm matches. Clone size is not always given. Where it is, it says once, few, many or a class for expanded clones.

D: NA
J: TRBJ1-5
V: TRBV6-1
size: NA
CDR3: CASSVRQGSNQPQHF
DNA: TGTGCCAGCAGTGTACGGCAGGGGAGCAATCAGCCCCAGCATTTT

D: NA
J: TRBJ1-1
V: TRBV9
size: NA
CDR3: CASSVREGLKAFF
DNA: TGTGCCAGCAGCGTTAGGGAGGGGCTGAAGGCTTTCTTT

D: NA
J: TRBJ1-1
V: TRBV4-2
size: NA
CDR3: CASSQGGGNTEAFF
DNA: TGTGCCAGCAGCCAAGGCGGGGGAAACACTGAAGCTTTCTTT

D: TRBD1
J: TRBJ2-3
V: TRBV6-1
size: NA
CDR3: CASSEIWGQGADTQYF
DNA: TGTGCCAGCAGTGAAATATGGGGACAGGGAGCCGATACGCAGTATTTT

D: NA
J: TRBJ1-1
V: TRBV30
size: NA
CDR3: CAWSLDRSTEAFF
DNA: TGTGCCTGGAGCTTAGACAGGAGCACTGAAGCTTTCTTT

D: TRBD1
J: TRBJ2-1
V: TRBV4-3
size: once
CDR3: CASSQERAGGSEQFF
DNA: TGCGCCAGCAGCCAAGAGAGGGCAGGGGGCAGTGAGCAGTTCTTC

D: NA
J: TRBJ1-6
V: TRBV5-1
size: NA
CDR3: CASSLAGQNDRSPLHF
DNA: TGCGCCAGCAGCTTGGCGGGACAAAATGATCGGTCACCCCTCCACTTT

D: TRBD1
J: TRBJ1-5
V: TRBV29-1
size: NA
CDR3: CSVGQGVNQPQHF
DNA: TGCAGCGTTGGACAGGGGGTGAATCAGCCCCAGCATTTT

D: NA
J: TRBJ2-7
V: TRBV11-1
size: NA
CDR3: CASSPSRWGTEAYEQYF
DNA: TGTGCCAGCAGCCCATCCCGCTGGGGGACGGAGGCCTACGAGCAGTACTTC

D: NA
J: TRBJ2-7
V: TRBV5-1
size: NA
CDR3: CASSPLAVSSYEQYF
DNA: TGCGCCAGCAGCCCTTTAGCGGTGAGCTCCTACGAGCAGTACTTC

D: TRBD2
J: TRBJ2-1
V: TRBV4-1
size: few
CDR3: CASSKKGASGRALSDNEQFF
DNA: TGCGCCAGCAGCAAAAAAGGGGCCAGCGGGAGGGCCCTAAGCGACAATGAGCAGTTCTTC

D: NA
J: TRBJ1-5
V: TRBV28
size: few
CDR3: CASRDSINNQPQHF
DNA: TGTGCCAGCAGGGACAGCATAAACAATCAGCCCCAGCATTTT

D: TRBD1
J: TRBJ2-5
V: TRBV5-1
size: NA
CDR3: CASSTGQGAQETQYF
DNA: TGCGCCAGCAGCACGGGACAGGGGGCCCAAGAGACCCAGTACTTC

D: NA
J: TRBJ1-5
V: TRBV19
size: NA
CDR3: CASGPYQPQHF
DNA: TGTGCCAGTGGGCCTTATCAGCCCCAGCATTTT

D: NA
J: TRBJ1-1
V: TRBV19
size: NA
CDR3: CASSINQLTGAFF
DNA: TGTGCCAGTAGTATCAATCAGCTGACAGGAGCTTTCTTT

D: NA
J: TRBJ1-1
V: TRBV27
size: NA
CDR3: CASSLSRRAVRGETGPPEAFF
DNA: TGTGCCAGCAGTTTATCTCGCCGGGCCGTCCGTGGGGAGACTGGCCCCCCTGAAGCTTTCTTT

D: TRBD2
J: TRBJ2-1
V: TRBV6-6
size: NA
CDR3: CASSYLAGGLGNEQFF
DNA: TGTGCCAGCAGTTATCTAGCGGGAGGTCTTGGGAATGAGCAGTTCTTC

D: TRBD1
J: TRBJ2-5
V: TRBV28
size: NA
CDR3: CASSRTGGETQYF
DNA: TGTGCCAGCAGTCGGACAGGGGGAGAGACCCAGTACTTC

D: NA
J: TRBJ1-2
V: TRBV10-3
size: NA
CDR3: CAISERGLDYGYTF
DNA: TGTGCCATCAGTGAGCGAGGGCTTGACTATGGCTACACCTTC

D: TRBD1
J: TRBJ1-4
V: TRBV5-1
size: NA
CDR3: CASRETGAEKLFF
DNA: TGCGCCAGCAGGGAGACAGGGGCTGAAAAACTGTTTTTT

D: TRBD2
J: TRBJ2-7
V: TRBV10-1
size: NA
CDR3: CASSASGPKQYF
DNA: TGCGCCAGCAGCGCTAGCGGGCCTAAGCAGTACTTC

D: NA
J: TRBJ1-4
V: TRBV12-5
size: NA
CDR3: CASVLDLATNEKLFF
DNA: TGTGCTAGTGTCTTAGACCTAGCAACTAATGAAAAACTGTTTTTT

D: NA
J: TRBJ2-1
V: TRBV28
size: NA
CDR3: CASSFYNEQFF
DNA: TGTGCCAGCAGTTTCTACAATGAGCAGTTCTTC

D: NA
J: TRBJ2-7
V: TRBV6-1
size: NA
CDR3: CASSPGGGYEQYF
DNA: TGTGCCAGCAGTCCCGGAGGGGGGTACGAGCAGTACTTC

D: NA
J: TRBJ2-1
V: TRBV29-1
size: NA
CDR3: CSVQSGSYNEQFF
DNA: TGCAGCGTCCAATCGGGTTCCTACAATGAGCAGTTCTTC

D: NA
J: TRBJ1-4
V: TRBV18
size: NA
CDR3: CASSRRTGDNEKLFF
DNA: TGTGCCAGCTCGCGCCGGACGGGAGATAATGAAAAACTGTTTTTT

D: TRBD2
J: TRBJ2-5
V: TRBV11-1
size: NA
CDR3: CASSLGGSGEETQYF
DNA: TGTGCCAGCAGCTTAGGAGGTAGCGGGGAAGAGACCCAGTACTTC

D: TRBD1
J: TRBJ1-1
V: TRBV28
size: NA
CDR3: CASRALQGYTEAFF
DNA: TGTGCCAGCAGAGCACTACAGGGGTACACTGAAGCTTTCTTT

D: NA
J: TRBJ1-2
V: TRBV28
size: NA
CDR3: CASSSMPGPGYTF
DNA: TGTGCCAGCAGTTCCATGCCTGGACCTGGCTACACCTTC

D: NA
J: TRBJ2-7
V: TRBV6-1
size: NA
CDR3: CASRDPGTYSYEQYF
DNA: TGTGCCAGCAGAGATCCCGGGACATATTCCTACGAGCAGTACTTC

D: TRBD2
J: TRBJ2-7
V: TRBV7-9
size: NA
CDR3: CASSFLAGTDEQYF
DNA: TGTGCCAGCAGCTTCCTAGCGGGAACCGACGAGCAGTACTTC

D: NA
J: TRBJ1-5
V: TRBV5-6
size: NA
CDR3: CASSLQGSQPQHF
DNA: TGTGCCAGCAGCCTACAGGGTAGTCAGCCCCAGCATTTT